Below are 24 T cell receptor beta chains sequenced from a single sample in a study of shared clonotypes between healthy human individuals. TCRdb's table, derived via immunoSEQ multiplex PCR, lists solely in-frame clones and lacks some. The table lists some 2,000,000 clones, about 94% of them singletons, with 0.85% to 1.2% in the top ten. The naive CD8 population came from CD45RO-negative cells selected for CCR7, without terminally differentiated effector memory CD45RA+ cells. Sequencing was carried out using naive CD8+ T cells sorted from blood. These receptors all stem from a man aged 18 to 35 in good health.

In regard to this clone: Distinct nucleotide sequences in the sample also encode this CDR3. The chain uses TRBV5-1 and TRBJ1-6; 9 nucleotides match TRBD1. The CDR3 is made up of 15 amino acids. Unmatched junction bases numbered 7, after V lost 4 bases and J lost 8 bases. The germline CDR1 and CDR2 sequences are SGHRS and YFSETQ. The CDR3 loop reads CASSPGTGLDSPLHF. The CDR3 region has the DNA TGCGCCAGCAGCCCCGGGACAGGGTTGGATTCACCCCTCCACTTT.

This sequence joins TRBV4-1 and TRBJ2-7; the match to TRBD1 covers 11 bases. The CDR3 is made up of 17 amino acids. The germline V gene has CDR1 MGHRA and CDR2 YSYEKL. Losses at the gene ends were 4 bases for V and 4 bases for J; bases not matched to a gene: 12. The CDR3 DNA is TGCGCCAGCAGCCCAATTCCCGGACAGGGGGCGATTTACGAGCAGTACTTC. Translating gives CASSPIPGQGAIYEQYF.

The chain couples TRBV29-1 to TRBJ2-5; no clear D. Germline V lookup: CDR1 SQVTM, CDR2 ANQGSEA. V dropped 4 bases and J dropped 5 bases, with 14 bases sitting between them. This CDR3 spans 13 amino acids. CDR3 region: CSVALAFGETQYF. The CDR3 DNA reads as TGCAGCGTTGCCCTGGCATTTGGGGAGACCCAGTACTTC.

A note on this clone: Other nucleotide sequences from this sample produce the same CDR3. The chain links TRBV11-2 to TRBJ1-1; no reliable D call. Germline lookup yields CDR1 SGHAT and CDR2 FQNNGV. The CDR3 is made up of 14 amino acids. V lost 0 bases and J lost 1, with 6 bases in between. For the CDR3, the DNA is TGTGCCAGCAGCTTAGATCTCGGGAACACTGAAGCTTTCTTT. Protein sequence: CASSLDLGNTEAFF.

This clone was seen more than once but under ten times. The chain uses TRBV28 and TRBJ1-5; D gene uncertain. The CDR3 extends over 16 amino acids. V was trimmed by 6 bases and J by 3 bases, leaving 18 bases between them. Germline assignment: CDR1 MDHEN and CDR2 SYDVKM. The CDR3 here is CASRPESRPDNQPQHF. CDR3 nucleotide sequence: TGTGCCAGCAGACCCGAAAGCAGGCCCGACAATCAGCCCCAGCATTTT.

This chain uses TRBV5-8 with TRBJ2-7; 8 bases align to TRBD1. CDR3 length equals 14 residues. The germline V gene has CDR1 SGHTS and CDR2 YDEGEE. V shed 8 bases, J shed 4 bases, and the junction held 11 bases outside the gene matches. This CDR3 is CASQDRGQIYEQYF. The CDR3 DNA follows: TGTGCCAGTCAAGACAGGGGACAAATTTACGAGCAGTACTTC.

The rearrangement joins TRBV6-5 to TRBJ2-4, with 8 bases aligning to TRBD1. The length of the CDR3 is 15 residues. In germline, CDR1 is MNHEY, CDR2 SVGAGI. The V segment lost 0 bases and the J segment 7 bases; nucleotides outside the gene matches: 5. The CDR3 reads CASSYSAGGQNIQYF. The CDR3 DNA is TGTGCCAGCAGTTACTCTGCAGGGGGCCAGAACATTCAGTACTTC.

V gene TRBV30 combines with J gene TRBJ2-2; D is ambiguous. The CDR3 loop spans 12 amino acids. Trimming pared 3 bases from V and 6 bases from J, leaving 8 bases between. Germline V gene sequence: CDR1 GTSNPN, CDR2 SVGIG (reference sequence). The CDR3, as DNA: TGTGCCTGGAGAATTCCCGCCGGGGAGCTGTTTTTT. Its translation is CAWRIPAGELFF. The variable domain in full, with the rest retrieved from reference TRBV30 and TRBJ2-2, is SQTIHQWPATLVQPVGSPLSLECTVEGTSNPNLYWYRQAAGRGLQLLFYSVGIGQISSEVPQNLSASRPQDRQFILSSKKLLLSDSGFYLCAWRIPAGELFFGEGSRLTVL.

The chain recombines TRBV7-9 with TRBJ2-6; possible D gene TRBD1, 6 bases. CDR1 and CDR2 (germline): SEHNR, FQNEAQ (reference sequence). CDR3 length: 15 residues. The V end lost 5 bases, the J end lost 0 bases, and 8 bases lay between the germline ends. Here the CDR3 reads CASSQGPSGANVLTF. The CDR3 bases are TGTGCCAGCAGCCAGGGGCCCTCTGGGGCCAACGTCCTGACTTTC.

The V call is TRBV5-6, the J call TRBJ1-1; D is unclear. The CDR3 extends over 14 amino acids. The ends were cut back, 0 bases at V and 11 bases at J, with 17 bases in the middle. Germline CDR1 and CDR2: SGHDT and YYEEEE. CDR3 amino acids: CASSLGTAGGYAFF. The CDR3 nucleotides read TGTGCCAGCAGCTTGGGAACAGCCGGAGGATATGCTTTCTTT.

The V gene is TRBV10-3, the J gene TRBJ2-3; TRBD2 aligns across 9 bases. This CDR3 contains 17 residues. J gave up 3 bases and V 0 bases, and 7 bases lay outside the gene matches. CDR1 is ENHRY, CDR2 SYGVKD, per germline. CDR3 in DNA: TGTGCCATCAGTGAGTCGACGGTAGCGGGAGTAACAGATACGCAGTATTTT. Translated, it gives CAISESTVAGVTDTQYF.

The chain combines TRBV6-8 with TRBJ1-2; D not certain. The V and J ends lost 0 bases and 3 bases respectively, with 11 bases between them. Germline V gene lookup returns CDR1 MNHGY and CDR2 SAAAGT. CDR3 length: 15 residues. CDR3 nucleotide sequence: TGTGCCAGCAGTTACTCGTATCGGGAAGACTATGGCTACACCTTC. Its protein is CASSYSYREDYGYTF.

A note on this clone: The same CDR3 also results from other DNA sequences found in this sample. V and J are TRBV5-1 and TRBJ2-2, with D possibly being TRBD2 (6 bases). V lost 2 bases, J lost 4 bases, and 12 bases lay in between. The CDR3 length is 15 residues. Germline CDR1 reads SGHRS; CDR2 reads YFSETQ. CDR3 nucleotides: TGCGCCAGCAGCTTAGGAGGGGCCGGCACCGGGGAGCTGTTTTTT. It translates to CASSLGGAGTGELFF.

The CDR3 DNA sequence: TGTGCCAGCACCACCGGACAGGGGACCAGCTCCTACGAGCAGTACTTC. The encoded protein is CASTTGQGTSSYEQYF. This chain links TRBV7-8 with TRBJ2-7; the match to TRBD1 covers 9 bases. This CDR3 has 16 amino acids. The junction had 10 bases not matched to a gene; V was cut back by 7 bases and J by 0 bases. Germline CDR1 and CDR2: SGHVS and FQNEAQ.

This rearrangement joins TRBV4-1 to TRBJ2-7, with D uncertain. This CDR3 spans 14 amino acids. V lost 1 base and J 6 bases, leaving 13 bases between the germline ends. In germline, CDR1 is MGHRA, CDR2 YSYEKL. CDR3 bases: TGCGCCAGCAGCCAAGTAAACAGTCCTGGCGAGCAGTACTTC. It specifies CASSQVNSPGEQYF.

V is TRBV6-1 and J is TRBJ2-5; D is ambiguous. Germline CDR1 and CDR2: MNHNS and SASEGT. V lost 8 bases, J lost 5 bases, and 6 bases lay in between. The length of the CDR3 is 10 residues. The CDR3 loop is CASFGETQYF. CDR3 sequence (DNA): TGTGCCAGCTTTGGGGAGACCCAGTACTTC.

The V and J genes are TRBV2 and TRBJ1-1, with D perhaps TRBD1 (6 bases). Germline-derived CDR1 and CDR2 are SNHLY and FYNNEI. Trimming left V 3 bases short and J 1 base short, with 9 bases between. The length of the CDR3 is 14 residues. As DNA, the CDR3 is TGTGCCAGCAGTGAGGGGGCGGCGAACACTGAAGCTTTCTTT. The encoded protein is CASSEGAANTEAFF.

As to this clone: The sample holds other DNA sequences that translate to the same CDR3. J is TRBJ2-7 and V is TRBV5-6; 10 bases map to TRBD2. CDR3 size: 14 residues. The V gene's germline CDR1 is SGHDT and CDR2 YYEEEE. The ends lost 0 bases at V and 3 bases at J; junction bases unmatched: 0. The CDR3 spells CASSLASGSYEQYF. In DNA, the CDR3 is TGTGCCAGCAGCTTGGCTAGCGGGAGCTACGAGCAGTACTTC.

This sequence joins TRBV7-9 and TRBJ2-1; 14 positions agree with TRBD2. The germline gives CDR1 SEHNR, CDR2 FQNEAQ (reference sequence). The trim removed 4 bases at V and 4 bases at J, leaving 9 bases unmatched. CDR3 size: 18 residues. This CDR3 reads CASSSRIRLAGGYNEQFF. CDR3 sequence (DNA): TGTGCCAGCAGCTCAAGGATACGACTAGCGGGAGGGTACAATGAGCAGTTCTTC.

With respect to this clone: Within the sample, other DNA sequences also encode this same CDR3. The rearrangement joins TRBV4-3 to TRBJ2-1; 10 bases align to TRBD2. Germline CDR1 LGHNA, CDR2 YSLEER. V was clipped by 1 base and J by 1 base; unmatched bases: 1. The CDR3 has 16 amino acids. The CDR3 DNA follows: TGCGCCAGCAGCCAAGGGACTAGCGGTTCCTACAATGAGCAGTTCTTC. It encodes CASSQGTSGSYNEQFF.

This chain joins TRBV6-5 and TRBJ2-2; 8 nucleotides match TRBD2. After removal of 1 base from V and 1 base from J, the junction contained 2 bases not matched to a gene. The CDR3 is made up of 16 amino acids. Germline V gene lookup returns CDR1 MNHEY and CDR2 SVGAGI. The CDR3 region is CASSYWSGRNTGELFF. Written as DNA, the CDR3 is TGTGCCAGCAGTTACTGGAGCGGGAGGAACACCGGGGAGCTGTTTTTT.

Remarks on this clone: This specimen includes other DNA sequences encoding the same CDR3. The rearrangement uses TRBV9 and TRBJ2-5; tentative D call: TRBD2 (6 bases). Germline V gene data show CDR1 as SGDLS and CDR2 as YYNGEE. The CDR3 is made up of 13 amino acids. Trimming removed 0 bases from V and 5 bases from J, with 8 bases in between. The CDR3 nucleotides are TGTGCCAGCAGCGTAGATAGCGGCGAGACCCAGTACTTC. This gives the protein CASSVDSGETQYF.

The rearrangement links TRBV30 to TRBJ2-2; 12 bases are shared with TRBD1. The CDR3 runs 15 residues. Germline assignment: CDR1 GTSNPN and CDR2 SVGIG (reference sequence). V shed 4 bases and J 7 bases; nucleotides not matched to a gene: 7. This CDR3 is CAWTGDRGLGGELFF. For the CDR3, the DNA is TGTGCCTGGACCGGGGACAGGGGGCTTGGCGGGGAGCTGTTTTTT.

The chain combines TRBV2 with TRBJ2-7; TRBD1 matches 10 bases. With V trimmed by 8 bases and J by 3 bases, 7 bases remained unmatched. The germline V gene encodes CDR1 SNHLY and CDR2 FYNNEI. There are 14 residues in the CDR3. The CDR3 bases are TGTGCCAGCGGACCGGGACAGGGGCACTACGAGCAGTACTTC. Translating it yields CASGPGQGHYEQYF. The entire variable domain, with the rest obtained from reference TRBV2 and TRBJ2-7, is as follows: EPEVTQTPSHQVTQMGQEVILRCVPISNHLYFYWYRQILGQKVEFLVSFYNNEISEKSEIFDDQFSVERPDGSNFTLKIRSTKLEDSAMYFCASGPGQGHYEQYFGPGTRLTVT.